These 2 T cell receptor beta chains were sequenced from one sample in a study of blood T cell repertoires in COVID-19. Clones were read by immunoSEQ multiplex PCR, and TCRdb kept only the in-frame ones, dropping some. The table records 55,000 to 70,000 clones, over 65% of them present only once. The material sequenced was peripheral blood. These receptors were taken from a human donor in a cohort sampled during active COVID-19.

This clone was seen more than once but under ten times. The CDR3 DNA follows: TGTGCCAGCAGCGACAGGGGAGGACAGCCCCAGCATTTT. Its protein is CASSDRGGQPQHF. V usage is TRBV6-2 or TRBV6-3 and J usage is TRBJ1-5, with TRBD1 matching 8 bases. Trimming at V came to 6 bases and at J to 7 bases, leaving 5 bases not matched to a gene. CDR3 length: 13 residues. Looked up from germline, CDR1 is MNHEY and CDR2 is SVGEGT.

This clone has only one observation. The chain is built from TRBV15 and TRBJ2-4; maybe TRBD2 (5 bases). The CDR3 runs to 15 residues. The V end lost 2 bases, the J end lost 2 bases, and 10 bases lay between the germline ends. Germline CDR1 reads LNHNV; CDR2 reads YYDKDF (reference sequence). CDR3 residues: CATSRKGDPKNIQYF. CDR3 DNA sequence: TGTGCCACCAGCAGAAAGGGAGATCCCAAAAACATTCAGTACTTC.